This T cell receptor (beta chain) was sequenced in a study of blood T cells in healthy people across ages. Alongside a J-beta primer mix, a sample-barcoded 5' primer served in a second PCR lasting roughly 7 to 11 cycles. MiXCR was run by TCRdb on the 5' RACE reads, yielding one entry per CDR3 protein. The sample comprises about 1.8 million distinct CDR3 sequences, about 50% of which are singletons, and less than 2.5% rests with the top ten. This CDR3 comprises 14 residues. V lost 1 base to trimming and J lost 3 bases, with 10 bases between them. Germline CDR1 and CDR2: DFQATT and SNEGSKA (reference sequence).

V is TRBV20-1 and J is TRBJ1-5; D unresolved. The sequence was obtained from a woman aged 40 to 50 in good health. The sample consisted of blood. CDR3: CSARVPGINQPQHF. The CDR3 DNA sequence: TGCAGTGCTAGAGTCCCCGGAATCAATCAGCCCCAGCATTTT.